There are a few counts of the clone carrying this T cell receptor (beta chain). Antigen unknown. This specimen belongs to a study of T cells in localized non-small cell lung cancer. This CDR3 region has 14 residues. V dropped 7 bases and J dropped 5; count of bases not matched to a gene: 9. Germline V CDR1 and CDR2: SGDLS, YYNGEE. Generated by immunoSEQ multiplex PCR, the TCRdb table keeps only in-frame clones and is missing some. The sample contains over a thousand clones, roughly 36% of which appear only once. Overall study findings and caveats: Median detection of top 100 tumor clones in adjacent lung was around 60 clones. Longer overall survival associated with higher blood T cell density; shorter survival with higher adjacent-lung clonality. Uninvolved adjacent lung had higher T cell clonality than tumor and all other tissues.

This receptor was obtained from a male donor older than 55 with stage II squamous cell lung carcinoma. The sample consisted of lung tumor tissue, taken before any cancer treatment. The chain is built from TRBV9 and TRBJ1-1, with 9 nucleotides matching TRBD1. This chain's CDR3 is CASGGQGILTEAFF. CDR3 bases: TGTGCCAGCGGTGGACAGGGGATTTTGACTGAAGCTTTCTTT.